What follows are 26 T cell receptor beta chains derived from one specimen sequenced in a study of read filtering for tumor transcriptome and immune sequencing. This library used roughly 400 ng RNA and molecular barcoded adaptors spanning alpha/delta and beta/gamma chains. Via MiXCR, TCRdb re-called the reads, giving one row per CDR3 protein. The table includes over 80,000 distinct CDR3 sequences, around 12% detected once. Material for sequencing was a population of CD138-negative cells sorted from bone marrow. These receptors all stem from a donor aged 40 or older with multiple myeloma.

V and J are TRBV6-2 or TRBV6-3 and TRBJ2-7; D perhaps matches TRBD2 (6 bases). The V gene's germline CDR1 is MNHEY and CDR2 SVGEGT. V lost 0 bases and J lost 6, with 15 bases in between. The CDR3 spans 15 residues. The CDR3 loop is CASSYSAAGACEQYF. As DNA, the CDR3 is TGTGCCAGCAGTTACTCAGCAGCGGGTGCTTGCGAGCAGTACTTC.

This clonotype was picked up many times. This chain uses TRBV5-1 with TRBJ2-7; the D gene could be TRBD1 or TRBD2 (5 bases each). The CDR3 consists of 13 residues. CDR1 is SGHRS, CDR2 YFSETQ, per germline. The germline V and J ends were trimmed by 3 bases and 3 bases, with 10 bases remaining between them. CDR3 region: CASSWDGRYEQYF. The CDR3 bases are TGCGCCAGCAGCTGGGACGGTCGCTACGAGCAGTACTTC. Full variable domain (outside the CDR3, taken from reference TRBV5-1 and TRBJ2-7): KAGVTQTPRYLIKTRGQQVTLSCSPISGHRSVSWYQQTPGQGLQFLFEYFSETQRNKGNFPGRFSGRQFSNSRSEMNVSTLELGDSALYLCASSWDGRYEQYFGPGTRLTVT.

This clonotype was seen many times. This chain uses TRBV20-1 with TRBJ2-7; 10 bases align to TRBD2. The CDR3 spans 18 residues. V gave up 1 base and J gave up 3 bases; unmatched junction bases: 15. CDR1 is DFQATT and CDR2 is SNEGSKA in the germline V gene (reference sequence). CDR3 sequence: CSARAPGRLAGINYEQYF. For the CDR3, the DNA is TGCAGTGCTAGAGCCCCGGGAAGACTAGCGGGTATTAACTACGAGCAGTACTTC.

This clonotype was recorded at least ten times. V is TRBV5-1 and J is TRBJ1-1, with D hard to call. Germline values: CDR1 SGHRS, CDR2 YFSETQ. Deletions cut 0 bases from V and 8 bases from J, with 14 bases between. The CDR3 runs to 14 residues. The CDR3 here is CASSLDGIQGEAFF. In DNA, the CDR3 is TGCGCCAGCAGCTTGGACGGAATCCAAGGCGAAGCTTTCTTT.

The table lists this clonotype with a few counts. The gene calls are TRBV20-1 and TRBJ2-3; TRBD2 aligns across 10 bases. The germline V gene encodes CDR1 DFQATT and CDR2 SNEGSKA (reference sequence). After removal of 6 bases from V and 2 bases from J, the junction contained 5 bases not matched to a gene. The CDR3 sequence is 14 residues long. CDR3: CSARTSGYTDTQYF. DNA of the CDR3: TGCAGTGCCCGGACTAGCGGTTACACAGATACGCAGTATTTT.

This clonotype was observed many times. V usage is TRBV19 and J usage is TRBJ2-1; D could derive from TRBD1 or TRBD2 (7 bases each). The CDR3 runs to 15 residues. The germline V gene has CDR1 LNHDA and CDR2 SQIVND (reference sequence). Trimming removed 5 bases from V and 3 bases from J, with 14 bases in between. The CDR3 is CASSPDREGYNEQFF. The DNA of the CDR3 is TGTGCCAGTAGTCCAGACAGGGAGGGCTACAATGAGCAGTTCTTC.

This clonotype was picked up many times. Relative to the germline gene, one junction end is altered; a read error may explain this. V and J are TRBV5-1 and TRBJ2-4; 8 bases line up with TRBD1. This CDR3 is built from 12 residues. Germline-derived CDR1 and CDR2 are SGHRS and YFSETQ. CDR3 sequence (DNA): TGCGCCAGCAGCTTGGTACAGGGGGATCTGCACTTC. The encoded protein is CASSLVQGDLHF.

Ten or more counts support this clonotype. The V gene is TRBV28, the J gene TRBJ2-1; perhaps TRBD2 as D (5 bases). The CDR3 is 13 amino acids. V lost 8 bases to trimming and J lost 12 bases, with 20 bases between them. Germline V gives CDR1 MDHEN, CDR2 SYDVKM. The CDR3 region has the DNA TGTGCCAGCCATCGAGAGTACAATGCGGGGCAGTTCTTC. Protein product: CASHREYNAGQFF.

This clonotype was counted at least ten times. The chain combines TRBV10-3 with TRBJ2-1; 8 positions match TRBD2. CDR1 and CDR2 from the germline V gene are ENHRY and SYGVKD. V dropped 4 bases and J dropped 0; count of bases not matched to a gene: 8. This CDR3 region has 17 residues. The CDR3, as DNA: TGTGCCATCAGTGGGGGCCTAGCGGGTAGCTCCTACAATGAGCAGTTCTTC. Amino acids: CAISGGLAGSSYNEQFF.

The table lists this clonotype with many counts. This chain joins TRBV20-1 and TRBJ2-1; D unclear. The CDR3 runs 12 residues. The germline gives CDR1 DFQATT, CDR2 SNEGSKA (reference sequence). V lost 3 bases to trimming and J lost 4 bases, with 7 bases between them. In nucleotides, the CDR3 is TGCAGTGCTAGGCCCAGGTACAATGAGCAGTTCTTC. Translation gives CSARPRYNEQFF.

This clonotype was seen only a few times. It may be a read error: a sequence one base away is much more abundant. The V and J genes are TRBV7-2 and TRBJ2-1; 10 bases line up with TRBD1. Per the germline V gene, CDR1 is SGHTA and CDR2 is FQGNSA. The CDR3 is 16 residues long. The ends lost 0 bases at V and 9 bases at J; junction bases unmatched: 8. As DNA, the CDR3 is TGTGCCAGCAGCTTAGCGAGGACAGGGGGGAGGAGTGAGCAGTTCTTC. Its translation is CASSLARTGGRSEQFF.

This clonotype was seen ten or more times. The V and J genes are TRBV23-1 and TRBJ1-1; no clear D gene. TRBV23-1 is classed as an ORF, of uncertain function. V was trimmed by 0 bases and J by 1 base, leaving 15 bases between them. This CDR3 region has 17 residues. The CDR3 reads CASSQSPRSHRNTEAFF. The DNA of the CDR3 is TGCGCCAGCAGTCAATCCCCTCGGTCCCACCGGAACACTGAAGCTTTCTTT.

Remarks on this clonotype: A much larger clone differs from this one at a single base, so this may be a read error. This chain uses TRBV6-1 with TRBJ2-1, with TRBD2 as a possible D gene (7 bases). Germline-derived CDR1 and CDR2 are MNHNS and SASEGT. This CDR3 has 15 residues. V was clipped by 3 bases and J by 3 bases, with 12 bases between them. CDR3 region: CASSEGGGDYNEQFF. For the CDR3, the DNA is TGTGCCAGCAGTGAGGGAGGGGGGGACTACAATGAGCAGTTCTTC.

At least ten counts were recorded for this clonotype. The V and J genes are TRBV28 and TRBJ2-7, with D possibly matching TRBD2 (6 bases). Trimming left V 7 bases short and J 3 bases short, with 22 bases between. The CDR3 is 16 residues long. The germline CDR1 and CDR2 sequences are MDHEN and SYDVKM. The CDR3 reads CASKTRARGVYYEQYF. As DNA, the CDR3 is TGTGCCAGCAAAACTCGGGCGCGCGGGGTGTACTACGAGCAGTACTTC.

The rearrangement joins TRBV28 to TRBJ2-1, with D possibly called TRBD1 or TRBD2 (5 bases each). Germline V lookup: CDR1 MDHEN, CDR2 SYDVKM. The V gene lost 3 bases and the J gene lost 7 bases, with 16 bases spanning the gap. The CDR3 loop spans 15 amino acids. The CDR3 spells CASSFKRGIGNEQFF. The CDR3 nucleotides read TGTGCCAGCAGTTTCAAGAGGGGTATCGGTAATGAGCAGTTCTTC. Together with reference TRBV28 and TRBJ2-1, the CDR3 gives the full variable domain: DVKVTQSSRYLVKRTGEKVFLECVQDMDHENMFWYRQDPGLGLRLIYFSYDVKMKEKGDIPEGYSVSREKKERFSLILESASTNQTSMYLCASSFKRGIGNEQFFGPGTRLTVL.

The V gene is TRBV9, the J gene TRBJ1-2, with D unresolved. The V gene's germline CDR1 is SGDLS and CDR2 YYNGEE. The CDR3 is 16 amino acids. Trimming pared 4 bases from V and 2 bases from J, leaving 18 bases between. The CDR3 DNA follows: TGTGCCAGCAGCATAGTTACGGGCCCCCGAAACTATGGCTACACCTTC. This translates into CASSIVTGPRNYGYTF.

Notes on this clonotype: The junction departs from germline at one end; a sequencing error may be responsible. This rearrangement joins TRBV5-1 to TRBJ2-7; D uncertain. Per germline, CDR1 SGHRS and CDR2 YFSETQ. This CDR3 region has 14 residues. The CDR3 region has the DNA TGCGCCAGCAGCTTGACGGTAAGCTCCTACGAGCGGTACTTC. This sequence encodes CASSLTVSSYERYF.

This clonotype was picked up a small number of times. This chain joins TRBV29-1 and TRBJ2-2; unclear D gene. The V gene lost 4 bases and the J gene lost 7 bases, with 13 bases spanning the gap. CDR1 and CDR2 (germline): SQVTM, ANQGSEA. This CDR3 spans 13 amino acids. The CDR3 region is CSVVSPRNGELFF. The CDR3, as DNA: TGCAGCGTTGTTAGCCCTCGAAACGGGGAGCTGTTTTTT.

The table lists this clonotype with many counts. Since the CDR3 does not end with the conserved phenylalanine or tryptophan, this likely comes from a read error. CDR3 region: CASSSPGEDEQFS. The CDR3 nucleotides are TGTGCCAGCAGTTCCCCCGGGGAGGATGAGCAGTTCTCC. The chain has TRBV7-9 and TRBJ2-1; tentatively, D is TRBD2 (6 bases). Trimming removed 6 bases at V and 8 bases at J, with 14 bases between. The CDR3 runs to 13 residues. The germline V gene encodes CDR1 SEHNR and CDR2 FQNEAQ (reference sequence).

This clonotype was seen a handful of times. A much larger clone lies a single base off, so this may be a read error. The chain uses TRBV15 and TRBJ2-5; 13 nucleotides match TRBD2. Germline values: CDR1 LNHNV, CDR2 YYDKDF (reference sequence). The CDR3 is 17 residues long. CDR3 amino acids: CATSRDRTSGREEIQYF. The CDR3 nucleotides are TGTGCCACCAGCAGAGATCGAACTAGCGGGAGGGAAGAGATCCAGTACTTC.

This clonotype was detected only a few times. This probably arose from a read error, given a far larger clone one base away. The V gene is TRBV7-2, the J gene TRBJ2-3, with TRBD2 matching over 12 bases. The V and J ends lost 5 bases and 4 bases, in that order; junction bases with no gene match: 7. Germline V gene data show CDR1 as SGHTA and CDR2 as FQGNSA. This CDR3 is 16 amino acids long. The chain's CDR3 is CASSRTSGTISDTQYF. The CDR3 region has the DNA TGTGCCAGCAGCCGGACTAGCGGGACGATCTCAGATACGCAGTATTTT. The full variable domain, with the rest looked up from reference TRBV7-2 and TRBJ2-3, is GAGVSQSPSNKVTEKGKDVELRCDPISGHTALYWYRQSLGQGLEFLIYFQGNSAPDKSGLPSDRFSAERTGGSVSTLTIQRTQQEDSAVYLCASSRTSGTISDTQYFGPGTRLTVL.

With regard to this clonotype: The final CDR3 position lacks the conserved phenylalanine or tryptophan, pointing to a likely read error. The V gene is TRBV18, the J gene TRBJ1-5; D unresolved. V was clipped by 3 bases and J by 6 bases, with 12 bases between them. Per germline, CDR1 KGHSH and CDR2 LQKENI. There are 14 residues in the CDR3. The CDR3 spells CASSPEAYSQPQHL. CDR3 coding DNA: TGTGCCAGCTCACCGGAAGCTTACAGTCAGCCCCAGCATCTT.

This clonotype was recorded many times. The chain joins TRBV14 to TRBJ1-2; 7 bases are shared with TRBD1. The junction had 1 base not matched to a gene; V was cut back by 3 bases and J by 3 bases. Germline assignment: CDR1 SGHDN and CDR2 FVKESK. CDR3 length equals 13 residues. CDR3 region: CASSHGQDYGYTF. DNA for the CDR3: TGTGCCAGCAGCCATGGACAGGACTATGGCTACACCTTC. Supplemented by reference TRBV14 and TRBJ1-2, the full variable domain reads EAGVTQFPSHSVIEKGQTVTLRCDPISGHDNLYWYRRVMGKEIKFLLHFVKESKQDESGMPNNRFLAERTGGTYSTLKVQPAELEDSGVYFCASSHGQDYGYTFGSGTRLTVV.

In this sample, this clonotype turned up many times. The gene calls are TRBV7-9 and TRBJ1-4; tentatively, D is TRBD1 (5 bases). Trimming took off 4 bases at V and 7 bases at J, with 13 bases between the two ends. Germline V lookup: CDR1 SEHNR, CDR2 FQNEAQ (reference sequence). This CDR3 is built from 14 residues. Written as DNA, the CDR3 is TGTGCCAGCAGCTCCTCGGGGCGAGGTGAAAAACTGTTTTTT. It codes for CASSSSGRGEKLFF.

J is TRBJ2-1 and V is TRBV7-9, with a tentative D call TRBD2 (6 bases). Germline V gives CDR1 SEHNR, CDR2 FQNEAQ (reference sequence). There are 15 residues in the CDR3. V was shortened by 7 bases and J by 2 bases, with 15 bases between the two germline ends. The CDR3 DNA sequence: TGTGCCAGCACCTTGGGGGGTCTCCCCTACAATGAGCAGTTCTTC. As protein: CASTLGGLPYNEQFF.

This clonotype has more than one count but fewer than ten. A much larger clone lies a single base off, so this may be a read error. This sequence joins TRBV29-1 and TRBJ2-5, with unresolved D. Germline assignment: CDR1 SQVTM and CDR2 ANQGSEA. CDR3 length: 14 amino acids. Between the trimmed V and J ends, which lost 4 bases and 9 bases, there was a span of 21 bases. As DNA, the CDR3 is TGCAGCGTTGTTCTCAGAAATTTTCAAGTGGCCCAGTACTTC. It codes for CSVVLRNFQVAQYF.